Each of the 20 T cell receptor beta chains below was sequenced from the same sample in a study of blood T cells in healthy people across ages. A sample-barcoded 5' primer and a J-beta primer mix were used in a second PCR of roughly 7 to 11 cycles. TCRdb processed the 5' RACE reads anew with MiXCR; each CDR3 protein has one entry. The table lists about 830,000 distinct CDR3 sequences, over 45% of them singletons. Sequencing was done on a sample of blood. Every receptor here comes from a man aged 25-40 years in good health.

On this clonotype: This sequence may be a read error, since a much larger clone differs from it by one base. The V and J genes are TRBV7-2 and TRBJ2-1, with unresolved D. The CDR3 totals 14 residues. Germline V lookup: CDR1 SGHTA, CDR2 FQGNSA. The CDR3 loop reads CVSSPSLLSNEQFF. The CDR3 DNA is TGTGTCAGCAGCCCCTCACTCCTTTCCAATGAGCAGTTCTTC.

The chain carries TRBV5-1 and TRBJ2-1, with 7 bases fitting TRBD2. The CDR3 has 15 residues. Germline-derived CDR1 and CDR2 are SGHRS and YFSETQ. Germline trimming cut 2 bases from V and 8 bases from J; bases unmatched to any gene: 10. CDR3 DNA: TGCGCCAGCAGCTTCGTGGGACTATCCCCCGATGAGCAGTTCTTC. It is translated as CASSFVGLSPDEQFF. Variable domain in full (rest from reference TRBV5-1 and TRBJ2-1): KAGVTQTPRYLIKTRGQQVTLSCSPISGHRSVSWYQQTPGQGLQFLFEYFSETQRNKGNFPGRFSGRQFSNSRSEMNVSTLELGDSALYLCASSFVGLSPDEQFFGPGTRLTVL.

The chain carries TRBV7-2 and TRBJ1-3; D ambiguous. This CDR3 has 16 residues. CDR1 SGHTA and CDR2 FQGNSA come from the germline V gene. Trimming took off 5 bases at V and 0 bases at J, with 14 bases between the two ends. The CDR3 reads CASSQDRAHSGNTIYF. In DNA form, the CDR3 reads TGTGCCAGCAGCCAAGATAGGGCCCACTCTGGAAACACCATATATTTT. The complete variable domain, with remaining parts taken from reference TRBV7-2 and TRBJ1-3, reads GAGVSQSPSNKVTEKGKDVELRCDPISGHTALYWYRQSLGQGLEFLIYFQGNSAPDKSGLPSDRFSAERTGGSVSTLTIQRTQQEDSAVYLCASSQDRAHSGNTIYFGEGSWLTVV.

The V and J genes are TRBV20-1 and TRBJ2-7; 7 bases are a match to TRBD2. TRBJ2-4 matches the DNA end more closely, so the J call is doubtful. The CDR3 has 17 residues. Germline loops: CDR1 DFQATT, CDR2 SNEGSKA (reference sequence). This CDR3 reads CSAIGAGREVAKNIQYF. For the CDR3, the DNA is TGCAGTGCTATTGGGGCAGGGAGGGAGGTGGCCAAAAACATTCAGTACTTC.

The gene calls are TRBV11-1 and TRBJ2-5; no clear D. CDR1 is SGHAT and CDR2 is FQDESV in the germline V gene (reference sequence). Trimming cost V 1 base and J 11 bases, with 26 bases left between them. The CDR3 runs to 17 residues. The CDR3 bases are TGTGCCAGCAGCTTAGGGGTCGGAGTTAGCTCCTACAATGAGCAGTACTTC. Translating it yields CASSLGVGVSSYNEQYF.

In its sample, this clonotype was seen a few times. This chain connects TRBV5-1 to TRBJ1-2, with 7 bases identical to TRBD1. Germline V gene lookup returns CDR1 SGHRS and CDR2 YFSETQ. This CDR3 contains 13 residues. V dropped 9 bases and J dropped 1; count of bases not matched to a gene: 6. CDR3: CATATGSNYGYTF. CDR3 sequence (DNA): TGCGCCACCGCGACAGGGAGTAACTATGGCTACACCTTC.

This chain connects TRBV5-1 to TRBJ1-1, with D possibly matching TRBD1 (6 bases). Germline CDR1 SGHRS, CDR2 YFSETQ. Trimming removed 2 bases at V and 0 bases at J, with 14 bases between. CDR3 length: 16 amino acids. The CDR3 DNA follows: TGCGCCAGCAGCTTAGTGGGACACCCCCTGAACACTGAAGCTTTCTTT. Protein: CASSLVGHPLNTEAFF.

Points on this clonotype: A much more abundant neighbour one base away suggests this may be a read error. The chain recombines TRBV6-1 with TRBJ2-1; 7 bases align to TRBD1. Germline-derived CDR1 and CDR2 are MNHNS and SASEGT. The CDR3 consists of 14 residues. CDR3 DNA sequence: TGTACCAGCAGTGATCACAGGGGATACAATGAGCAGTTCTTC. The encoded protein is CTSSDHRGYNEQFF.

The chain uses TRBV20-1 and TRBJ2-1, with TRBD2 identical over 8 bases. The CDR3 runs 15 residues. Trimming at V came to 5 bases and at J to 10 bases, leaving 16 bases not matched to a gene. CDR1 and CDR2 from the germline V gene are DFQATT and SNEGSKA (reference sequence). In DNA, the CDR3 is TGCAGTGCTGGACAACTAGCGGAGGCCCCCCGGGAGCAGTTCTTC. Translating it yields CSAGQLAEAPREQFF.

This clonotype came up many times. This chain uses TRBV5-1 with TRBJ2-1; no reliable D call. The germline V and J ends were trimmed by 5 bases and 10 bases, with 13 bases remaining between them. There are 12 residues in the CDR3. The V gene's germline CDR1 is SGHRS and CDR2 YFSETQ. The CDR3 DNA is TGCGCCAGCAGTTACTTTCCTAGGGAGCAGTTCTTC. Residues: CASSYFPREQFF. The full variable domain, completed using reference TRBV5-1 and TRBJ2-1, is KAGVTQTPRYLIKTRGQQVTLSCSPISGHRSVSWYQQTPGQGLQFLFEYFSETQRNKGNFPGRFSGRQFSNSRSEMNVSTLELGDSALYLCASSYFPREQFFGPGTRLTVL.

V and J are TRBV9 and TRBJ2-5; no definite D call. V was clipped by 2 bases and J by 4 bases, with 12 bases between them. CDR3 size: 14 residues. The germline V gene encodes CDR1 SGDLS and CDR2 YYNGEE. CDR3 bases: TGTGCCAGCAGCGTTAATGTCGAGAGAGAGACCCAGTACTTC. Protein: CASSVNVERETQYF.

This clonotype was recorded once. The chain has TRBV20-1 and TRBJ1-2; D call uncertain. The CDR3 is made up of 12 amino acids. CDR1 DFQATT and CDR2 SNEGSKA come from the germline V gene (reference sequence). V dropped 3 bases and J dropped 1 base, with 6 bases sitting between them. CDR3 sequence: CSARSNNYGYTF. In DNA, the CDR3 is TGCAGTGCTAGGTCCAATAACTATGGCTACACCTTC.

This clonotype occurred a few times. The chain carries TRBV12-3 or TRBV12-4 and TRBJ1-2; D not resolved. The CDR3 has 17 residues. V lost 5 bases and J lost 0, with 19 bases in between. Here the CDR3 reads CASSPTARAPPNYGYTF. CDR3 DNA: TGTGCCAGCAGTCCTACCGCCCGGGCTCCACCTAACTATGGCTACACCTTC.

V gene TRBV2 combines with J gene TRBJ2-1; D gene uncertain. Germline values: CDR1 SNHLY, CDR2 FYNNEI. The CDR3 sequence is 13 residues long. The V gene lost 7 bases and the J gene lost 0 bases, with 7 bases spanning the gap. The CDR3: CASKAVSYNEQFF. The CDR3 region has the DNA TGTGCCAGCAAGGCAGTCTCCTACAATGAGCAGTTCTTC.

This clonotype was found a few times. The chain carries TRBV29-1 and TRBJ2-1; 7 bases are shared with TRBD1. The CDR3 runs to 14 residues. Looked up from germline, CDR1 is SQVTM and CDR2 is ANQGSEA. With 8 bases clipped from V and 1 base from J, the junction kept 8 bases outside the gene matches. CDR3 bases: TGCAGCACGACCGGGACAGATTCCTACAATGAGCAGTTCTTC. Its protein product is CSTTGTDSYNEQFF.

The rearrangement uses TRBV2 and TRBJ2-7, with 7 positions matching TRBD1. This CDR3 has 13 amino acids. With 6 bases clipped from V and 6 bases from J, the junction kept 8 bases outside the gene matches. Looked up from germline, CDR1 is SNHLY and CDR2 is FYNNEI. The CDR3 DNA follows: TGTGCCAGCAGCGAGGACAGGTTTGGCGAGCAGTACTTC. Protein: CASSEDRFGEQYF.

This rearrangement joins TRBV20-1 to TRBJ2-1; D possibly corresponds to TRBD2 (5 bases). The assigned J gene may be wrong: the sequence end matches TRBJ2-7 better. Germline V gene lookup returns CDR1 DFQATT and CDR2 SNEGSKA (reference sequence). CDR3 size: 18 residues. CDR3: CSAAFGEIGERSYNEQYF. Here the CDR3 DNA reads TGCAGTGCTGCCTTCGGGGAGATTGGGGAGCGCTCCTACAATGAGCAGTACTTC.

The chain links TRBV5-6 to TRBJ2-3, with D possibly being TRBD1 (6 bases). The CDR3 extends over 15 amino acids. Germline assignment: CDR1 SGHDT and CDR2 YYEEEE. V was trimmed by 4 bases and J by 4 bases, leaving 16 bases between them. This CDR3 is CASSETGTLPDTQYF. Written as DNA, the CDR3 is TGTGCCAGCAGCGAAACCGGGACATTACCAGATACGCAGTATTTT. The whole variable domain, remainder taken from reference TRBV5-6 and TRBJ2-3, is DAGVTQSPTHLIKTRGQQVTLRCSPKSGHDTVSWYQQALGQGPQFIFQYYEEEERQRGNFPDRFSGHQFPNYSSELNVNALLLGDSALYLCASSETGTLPDTQYFGPGTRLTVL.

Details on this clonotype: An end of the junction differs from the germline gene, which may be a read error. This chain links TRBV5-1 with TRBJ2-1; 11 bases map to TRBD2. Germline CDR1 is SGHRS and CDR2 is YFSETQ. CDR3 length: 15 amino acids. Here the CDR3 DNA reads TGTGCCAGCAGTCCCTTAGCGGGAGGGTACAATGAGCAGTTCTTC. This translates into CASSPLAGGYNEQFF.

This clonotype was observed once. V gene TRBV24-1 combines with J gene TRBJ2-1, with 14 bases fitting TRBD2. The CDR3 has 16 amino acids. After removal of 3 bases from V and 10 bases from J, the junction contained 7 bases not matched to a gene. Germline lookup yields CDR1 KGHDR and CDR2 SFDVKD. Written as DNA, the CDR3 is TGTGCCACCAGTGATCCCGGACTAGCGGGAGGAGACGAGCAGTTCTTC. Protein: CATSDPGLAGGDEQFF.